A single sample is the source of the 3 T cell receptor beta chains below, sequenced in a study of graft-versus-host responses after intestinal transplantation. These receptors lack a known antigen. Clones were read by immunoSEQ multiplex PCR, and TCRdb kept only the in-frame ones, dropping some. This table has approximately 130,000 clones, around 90% appearing once. The sample consisted of unstimulated CD4+ T cells sorted from spleen or lymph node cells, taken before intestinal transplant. The receptors come from a human donor who received an intestinal transplant.

This chain links TRBV10-2 with TRBJ2-3; D is possibly TRBD2 (6 bases). Trimming removed 6 bases at V and 2 bases at J, with 12 bases between. Germline assignment: CDR1 WSHSY and CDR2 SAAADI. The CDR3 totals 14 residues. This CDR3 reads CASSQGDSTDTQYF. The CDR3 DNA is TGCGCCAGCAGCCAAGGGGACTCCACAGATACGCAGTATTTT.

The chain combines TRBV19 with TRBJ1-6, with a possible D match to TRBD1 (5 bases). Germline CDR1 is LNHDA and CDR2 is SQIVND (reference sequence). The CDR3 is made up of 13 amino acids. The ends were cut back, 8 bases at V and 6 bases at J, with 11 bases in the middle. CDR3 coding DNA: TGTGCCAGTCATCAGGGTCGTAATTCACCCCTCCACTTT. Its translation: CASHQGRNSPLHF.

The chain carries TRBV10-3 and TRBJ2-7, with 10 bases aligning to TRBD2. CDR1 is ENHRY and CDR2 is SYGVKD in the germline V gene. With 7 bases clipped from V and 2 bases from J, the junction kept 8 bases outside the gene matches. The CDR3 consists of 15 residues. The CDR3 loop reads CAITDTSGVPYEQYF. CDR3 bases: TGTGCCATCACCGACACTAGCGGGGTCCCCTACGAGCAGTACTTC.